This T cell receptor (beta chain) was sequenced in a study of blood T cell repertoires in COVID-19. Turning to the study itself: PBMCs, B-cell-depleted T cells, or T cells were the source of the cDNA or gDNA that made up the material.

The CDR3 is made up of 13 amino acids. The germline gives CDR1 SGHTA, CDR2 FQGNSA. Trimming left V 2 bases short and J 8 bases short, with 10 bases between. The assay was immunoSEQ multiplex PCR, and TCRdb's table has in-frame clones only and misses some. The table has 200,000 to 250,000 clones, about 79% seen once. The receptor was derived from a woman aged 55-75 years who had recovered from COVID-19. The chain recombines TRBV7-2 with TRBJ1-3; D remains ambiguous. Sequenced input: PBMCs or T cells enriched from blood (not recorded which). The CDR3 DNA follows: TGTGCCAGCAGCTTACTTACGGGTGACACCATATATTTT. This gives the protein CASSLLTGDTIYF.